Shown below are 9 T cell receptor beta chains from a single sample sequenced in a study of blood T cell repertoires in COVID-19. Measured with immunoSEQ multiplex PCR; TCRdb has only the in-frame clones, and not every one. This table has 100,000 or so clones, roughly 80% appearing once. The sample taken for sequencing was peripheral blood. The source of these receptors is a man in his 70s with active or convalescent COVID-19.

The gene calls are TRBV27 and TRBJ1-1; 11 bases agree with TRBD1. J was trimmed by 5 bases and V by 4 bases; bases with no gene match: 6. The CDR3 runs 15 residues. Germline-derived CDR1 and CDR2 are MNHEY and SMNVEV (reference sequence). The CDR3 DNA follows: TGTGCCAGCAGTTCGTGGGACAGGGGGGAAACTGAAGCTTTCTTT. Translated, it gives CASSSWDRGETEAFF.

This rearrangement joins TRBV30 to TRBJ1-3; D unresolved. The CDR3 has 12 residues. With 8 bases removed from V and 0 bases from J, the gap between germline ends came to 8 bases. Germline CDR1 GTSNPN, CDR2 SVGIG (reference sequence). This chain's CDR3 is CAGRSSGNTIYF. CDR3 bases: TGTGCCGGAAGGAGCTCTGGAAACACCATATATTTT.

V is TRBV9 and J is TRBJ1-6; 9 positions match TRBD1. V was pared by 4 bases and J by 7 bases, with 9 bases of the junction left unmatched. CDR3 length equals 16 residues. Per germline, CDR1 SGDLS and CDR2 YYNGEE. The CDR3 is CASSPGTGTLNSPLHF. For the CDR3, the DNA is TGTGCCAGCAGCCCCGGGACAGGGACTCTAAATTCACCCCTCCACTTT.

CDR3 residues: CASSQGPRETQYF. The CDR3 nucleotides are TGTGCCAGCAGTCAGGGGCCCAGGGAGACCCAGTACTTC. This chain links TRBV7-3 with TRBJ2-5; D may be TRBD1 (6 bases). The CDR3 contains 13 residues. From germline, CDR1 is SGHTA and CDR2 FQGTGA. V lost 6 bases, J lost 5 bases, and 13 bases lay in between.

The rearrangement links TRBV9 to TRBJ1-1; no clear D gene. The CDR3 is 13 residues long. CDR1 is SGDLS and CDR2 is YYNGEE in the germline V gene. V lost 7 bases and J 1 base, leaving 11 bases between the germline ends. CDR3 DNA: TGTGCCAGCGAGGGAATCAAGAACACTGAAGCTTTCTTT. Translation gives CASEGIKNTEAFF.

This chain joins TRBV24-1 and TRBJ2-1, with 9 bases aligning to TRBD1. The CDR3 length is 15 residues. Looked up from germline, CDR1 is KGHDR and CDR2 is SFDVKD. J was trimmed by 7 bases and V by 4 bases; bases with no gene match: 7. The CDR3 protein is CATSDPDRGRNEQFF. For the CDR3, the DNA is TGTGCCACCAGTGACCCGGACAGGGGAAGGAATGAGCAGTTCTTC.

The chain joins TRBV11-2 to TRBJ1-2; D may be TRBD1 (5 bases). CDR1 and CDR2 from the germline V gene are SGHAT and FQNNGV. The CDR3 has 12 residues. The V and J ends lost 5 bases and 4 bases respectively, with 8 bases between them. The CDR3 protein is CASSQDIYGYTF. The DNA for the CDR3 is TGTGCCAGCAGCCAGGACATCTATGGCTACACCTTC.

V and J are TRBV3-1 (or the pseudogene TRBV3-2) and TRBJ2-2; 8 nucleotides match TRBD2. Germline CDR1 LGHDT, CDR2 YNNKEL (reference sequence). The CDR3 length is 15 residues. The ends lost 0 bases at V and 4 bases at J; junction bases unmatched: 1. The CDR3 nucleotides read TGTGCCAGCAGCCAAGAGCGGGGGGTCACCGGGGAGCTGTTTTTT. Encoded protein: CASSQERGVTGELFF.

The rearrangement links TRBV19 to TRBJ2-1; TRBD2 matches 14 bases. CDR1 and CDR2 from the germline V gene are LNHDA and SQIVND (reference sequence). This CDR3 comprises 16 residues. The trim removed 7 bases at V and 10 bases at J, leaving 12 bases unmatched. The CDR3 reads CASTLRGLAGGGEQFF. The CDR3 DNA sequence: TGTGCCAGTACTCTCCGAGGACTAGCGGGAGGAGGGGAGCAGTTCTTC. Using reference TRBV19 and TRBJ2-1 for the parts outside the CDR3, the full variable domain is DGGITQSPKYLFRKEGQNVTLSCEQNLNHDAMYWYRQDPGQGLRLIYYSQIVNDFQKGDIAEGYSVSREKKESFPLTVTSAQKNPTAFYLCASTLRGLAGGGEQFFGPGTRLTVL.